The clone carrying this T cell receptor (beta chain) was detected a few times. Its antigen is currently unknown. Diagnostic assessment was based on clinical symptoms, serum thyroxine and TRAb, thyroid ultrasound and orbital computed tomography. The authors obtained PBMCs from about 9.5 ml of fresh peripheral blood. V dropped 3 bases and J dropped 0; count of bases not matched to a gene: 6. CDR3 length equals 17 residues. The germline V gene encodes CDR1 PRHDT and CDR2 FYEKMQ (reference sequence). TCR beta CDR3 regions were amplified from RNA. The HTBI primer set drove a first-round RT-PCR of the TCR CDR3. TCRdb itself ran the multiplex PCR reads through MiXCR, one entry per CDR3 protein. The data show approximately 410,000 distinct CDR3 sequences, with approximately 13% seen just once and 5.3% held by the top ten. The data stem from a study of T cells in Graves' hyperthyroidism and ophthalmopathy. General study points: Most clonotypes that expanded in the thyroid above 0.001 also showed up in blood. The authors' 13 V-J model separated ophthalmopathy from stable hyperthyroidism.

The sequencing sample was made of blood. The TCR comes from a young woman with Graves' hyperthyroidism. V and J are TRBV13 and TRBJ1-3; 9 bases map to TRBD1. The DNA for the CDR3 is TGTGCCAGCAGCTTCGGGGGGGACAGGGACTCTGGAAACACCATATATTTT. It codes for CASSFGGDRDSGNTIYF.